The next 21 T cell receptor beta chains were all read from a single sample in a study of T cell responses to AZD1222 COVID-19 vaccine. Profiling relied on immunoSEQ multiplex PCR, and the TCRdb table lists in-frame clones only, not all of them. The sample shows fewer than 300,000 clones, more than 85% of them seen only once. The sequencing here drew on peripheral blood, taken on day 0 of AZD1222 vaccination. Receptors were obtained from an adult in good health.

The chain uses TRBV30 and TRBJ2-1; TRBD1 matches at 10 bases. CDR1 GTSNPN and CDR2 SVGIG come from the germline V gene (reference sequence). The CDR3 consists of 16 residues. V lost 0 bases, J lost 2 bases, and 4 bases stayed unmatched. CDR3 protein: CAWSVLGQGTYNEQFF. Here the CDR3 DNA reads TGTGCCTGGAGTGTACTGGGACAGGGGACCTACAATGAGCAGTTCTTC.

A single count supports this clone. The chain employs TRBV4-3 and TRBJ2-7, with D unresolved. Germline lookup yields CDR1 LGHNA and CDR2 YSLEER. V was trimmed by 11 bases and J by 3 bases, leaving 17 bases between them. The CDR3 contains 13 residues. The CDR3 loop reads CADIEHSIYEQYF. DNA for the CDR3: TGCGCCGACATCGAACACTCAATCTACGAGCAGTACTTC.

This clone was detected only once. This chain links TRBV3-1 (or the pseudogene TRBV3-2) with TRBJ1-2, with D perhaps matching TRBD1 (5 bases). This CDR3 contains 13 residues. V was clipped by 1 base and J by 4 bases, with 7 bases between them. Germline assignment: CDR1 LGHDT and CDR2 YNNKEL (reference sequence). As DNA, the CDR3 is TGTGCCAGCAGCCAAGTGGGGCTCTATGGCTACACCTTC. Protein: CASSQVGLYGYTF.

This chain joins TRBV3-1 (or the pseudogene TRBV3-2) and TRBJ1-2, with a possible D match to TRBD1 (5 bases). Germline values: CDR1 LGHDT, CDR2 YNNKEL (reference sequence). The CDR3 is made up of 13 amino acids. Trimming removed 0 bases at V and 7 bases at J, with 9 bases between. CDR3 sequence reads: CASSQDGATGYTF. Here the CDR3 DNA reads TGTGCCAGCAGCCAAGATGGGGCTACTGGCTACACCTTC.

Worth noting for this clone: Distinct nucleotide sequences in the sample also encode this CDR3. The V call is TRBV5-1, the J call TRBJ2-3; 12 positions match TRBD2. V gave up 0 bases and J gave up 6 bases; unmatched junction bases: 2. Looked up from germline, CDR1 is SGHRS and CDR2 is YFSETQ. The CDR3 is 15 amino acids. The CDR3 is CASSLGLAGADTQYF. Written as DNA, the CDR3 is TGCGCCAGCAGCTTGGGACTAGCGGGAGCGGATACGCAGTATTTT.

The chain employs TRBV14 and TRBJ2-1; the D call may be TRBD1 or TRBD2 (5 bases each). CDR3 size: 13 residues. The V and J ends lost 2 bases and 9 bases respectively, with 11 bases between them. The germline gives CDR1 SGHDN, CDR2 FVKESK. The CDR3: CASSQTGRGEQFF. The CDR3 nucleotides read TGTGCCAGCAGCCAAACGGGACGTGGTGAGCAGTTCTTC.

CDR3 sequence (DNA): TGTGCCAGCAGCATCTCTCGCGGGAGAAAAGATACGCAGTATTTT. It specifies CASSISRGRKDTQYF. The V call is TRBV7-2, the J call TRBJ2-3; 7 bases agree with TRBD2. The V and J ends lost 5 bases and 5 bases, in that order; junction bases with no gene match: 10. The CDR3 extends over 15 amino acids. Per germline, CDR1 SGHTA and CDR2 FQGNSA.

The chain joins TRBV6-7 to TRBJ2-6; a possible D gene is TRBD2 (5 bases). TRBV6-7 counts as an open reading frame of uncertain function. Trimming cost V 6 bases and J 0 bases, with 18 bases left between them. The length of the CDR3 is 18 residues. The CDR3 spells CASRGEGRKCSGANVLTF. The CDR3, as DNA: TGTGCCAGCAGAGGTGAGGGCAGGAAATGCTCTGGGGCCAACGTCCTGACTTTC.

The V gene is TRBV7-2, the J gene TRBJ1-1; D is perhaps TRBD1 (6 bases). V was trimmed by 5 bases and J by 4 bases, leaving 11 bases between them. The CDR3 sequence is 13 residues long. CDR1 and CDR2 (germline): SGHTA, FQGNSA. The CDR3 DNA reads TGTGCCAGCAGCGAAGGGGGGAGCACTGAAGCTTTCTTT. Amino acids: CASSEGGSTEAFF.

The chain links TRBV27 to TRBJ1-3; no clear D. V lost 5 bases, J lost 0 bases, and 5 bases lay in between. Germline CDR1 reads MNHEY; CDR2 reads SMNVEV (reference sequence). CDR3 length equals 13 residues. CDR3 loop: CASSARSGNTIYF. The CDR3 coding sequence is TGTGCCAGCAGTGCCCGCTCTGGAAACACCATATATTTT.

CDR3 amino acids: CASTVALAGGYEQYF. The CDR3 DNA sequence: TGTGCCAGCACCGTTGCCCTAGCGGGGGGTTACGAGCAGTACTTC. The chain uses TRBV28 and TRBJ2-7, with 11 positions matching TRBD2. Germline V gene data show CDR1 as MDHEN and CDR2 as SYDVKM. This CDR3 region has 15 residues. Trimming at V came to 7 bases and at J to 4 bases, leaving 9 bases not matched to a gene.

This chain connects TRBV24-1 to TRBJ1-4; no clear D gene. The CDR3 is 14 residues long. Trimming shortened V by 4 bases and J by 4 bases, and 9 bases separated the two germline ends. CDR1 is KGHDR, CDR2 SFDVKD, per germline. The CDR3 nucleotides read TGTGCCACCAGTGACGCCAGGAATAATGAAAAACTGTTTTTT. Translating it yields CATSDARNNEKLFF.

The rearrangement uses TRBV2 and TRBJ2-7; 11 bases map to TRBD1. The CDR3 contains 11 residues. The germline CDR1 and CDR2 sequences are SNHLY and FYNNEI. V gave up 6 bases and J gave up 10 bases; unmatched junction bases: 2. The CDR3 protein is CASRDRGLQYF. Written as DNA, the CDR3 is TGTGCCAGCAGGGACAGGGGGCTACAGTACTTC.

V is TRBV14 and J is TRBJ2-1; TRBD2 matches at 10 bases. This CDR3 contains 16 residues. CDR1 SGHDN and CDR2 FVKESK come from the germline V gene. Germline trimming cut 2 bases from V and 7 bases from J; bases unmatched to any gene: 8. CDR3 in DNA: TGTGCCAGCAGCCAACGTTGGTCTAGCGGGAGTAATGAGCAGTTCTTC. Amino acids: CASSQRWSSGSNEQFF.

The chain is built from TRBV6-5 and TRBJ2-7; 7 bases align to TRBD1. The CDR3 totals 12 residues. V shed 6 bases, J shed 5 bases, and the junction held 4 bases outside the gene matches. CDR1 is MNHEY, CDR2 SVGAGI, per germline. Here the CDR3 reads CASRVQGNEQYF. The CDR3 DNA is TGTGCCAGCAGAGTACAGGGGAACGAGCAGTACTTC.

This chain uses TRBV2 with TRBJ1-6; tentative D call: TRBD1 (5 bases). The CDR3 contains 16 residues. Germline V lookup: CDR1 SNHLY, CDR2 FYNNEI. V dropped 3 bases and J dropped 8 bases, with 17 bases sitting between them. This CDR3 reads CASSDSGRMRYSPLHF. The CDR3 DNA reads TGTGCCAGCAGTGATTCGGGACGGATGAGATATTCACCCCTCCACTTT.

The rearrangement joins TRBV10-3 to TRBJ1-1, with no clear D. This CDR3 contains 15 residues. Germline loops: CDR1 ENHRY, CDR2 SYGVKD. V gave up 6 bases and J gave up 2 bases, with 16 bases separating them. The CDR3 coding sequence is TGTGCCATCAGGCCCGGTGGGCAGGCAAACACTGAAGCTTTCTTT. This translates into CAIRPGGQANTEAFF.

The chain recombines TRBV28 with TRBJ1-4; D gene uncertain. The CDR3 loop spans 15 amino acids. CDR1 is MDHEN and CDR2 is SYDVKM in the germline V gene. Trimming took 5 bases from V and 5 from J, leaving 15 bases between them. The CDR3 sequence: CASSPNKRLNEKLFF. In DNA, the CDR3 is TGTGCCAGCAGTCCGAATAAGAGGCTGAATGAAAAACTGTTTTTT.

This clone came up a few times. CDR3 in amino acids: CASSLRRNTGELFF. The CDR3, as DNA: TGTGCCAGCAGCTTGAGGCGCAACACCGGGGAGCTGTTTTTT. V and J are TRBV7-8 and TRBJ2-2; D is uncertain. Germline lookup yields CDR1 SGHVS and CDR2 FQNEAQ. The V and J ends lost 3 bases and 2 bases respectively, with 7 bases between them. This CDR3 spans 14 amino acids.

The gene calls are TRBV5-1 and TRBJ2-3, with 8 nucleotides matching TRBD2. Germline CDR1 and CDR2: SGHRS and YFSETQ. The CDR3 has 14 amino acids. Trimming removed 4 bases from V and 0 bases from J; junction bases left unmatched: 1. The CDR3 DNA follows: TGCGCCAGCAGCCGCGGGGGGAGCACAGATACGCAGTATTTT. This codes for CASSRGGSTDTQYF.

The chain links TRBV7-2 to TRBJ1-1; TRBD1 matches 7 bases. CDR3 length: 14 amino acids. The V and J ends lost 6 bases and 0 bases, in that order; junction bases with no gene match: 4. Germline V gene sequence: CDR1 SGHTA, CDR2 FQGNSA. The CDR3 protein is CASRVGTVNTEAFF. CDR3 coding DNA: TGTGCCAGCAGGGTTGGGACAGTGAACACTGAAGCTTTCTTT.